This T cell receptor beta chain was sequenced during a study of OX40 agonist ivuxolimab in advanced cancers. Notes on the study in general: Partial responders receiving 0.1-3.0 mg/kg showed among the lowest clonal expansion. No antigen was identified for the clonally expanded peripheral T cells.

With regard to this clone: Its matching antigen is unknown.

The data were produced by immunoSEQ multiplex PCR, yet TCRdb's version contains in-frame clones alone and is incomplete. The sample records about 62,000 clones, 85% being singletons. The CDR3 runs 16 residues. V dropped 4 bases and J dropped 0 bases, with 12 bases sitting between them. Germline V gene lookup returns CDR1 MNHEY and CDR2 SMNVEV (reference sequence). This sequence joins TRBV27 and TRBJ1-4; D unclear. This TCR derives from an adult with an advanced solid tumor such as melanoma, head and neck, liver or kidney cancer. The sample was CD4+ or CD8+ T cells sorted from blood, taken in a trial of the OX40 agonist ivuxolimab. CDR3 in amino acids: CASSSIGRATNEKLFF. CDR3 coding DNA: TGTGCCAGCAGTTCAATTGGTCGGGCAACTAATGAAAAACTGTTTTTT.